Here is one T cell receptor beta chain with its context. No antigen is known for it. The data were obtained in a study of shared clonotypes between healthy human individuals. Study overall: Donor composition was a couple of women and a few men, aged 18 to 49.

Germline V lookup: CDR1 SGHDN, CDR2 FVKESK. This CDR3 region has 15 residues. V gave up 4 bases and J gave up 2 bases, with 15 bases separating them. For sorted subsets, 150 to 200 ng DNA per replicate equaled around 30,000 T cell genomes. The repertoire was sequenced with immunoSEQ multiplex PCR; TCRdb's copy has only in-frame clones and lacks some. Of 200,000 to 250,000 clones in the sample, 65% were seen once. Study-wide results and caveats: Incompleteness in sorted-subset sequencing, despite large depth, was shown by rarefaction.

This TCR was sampled from a man aged 25-45 years in good health. V usage is TRBV14 and J usage is TRBJ2-7, with D maybe TRBD1 (5 bases). Sequencing was carried out using memory CD4+ T cells sorted from blood. Subset described: CD45RA-negative fraction. Here the CDR3 DNA reads TGTGCCAGCAGCCGCTCCCGACAGCACGCCTACGAGCAGTACTTC. Translation gives CASSRSRQHAYEQYF. The variable domain in full, with the rest retrieved from reference TRBV14 and TRBJ2-7, is EAGVTQFPSHSVIEKGQTVTLRCDPISGHDNLYWYRRVMGKEIKFLLHFVKESKQDESGMPNNRFLAERTGGTYSTLKVQPAELEDSGVYFCASSRSRQHAYEQYFGPGTRLTVT.